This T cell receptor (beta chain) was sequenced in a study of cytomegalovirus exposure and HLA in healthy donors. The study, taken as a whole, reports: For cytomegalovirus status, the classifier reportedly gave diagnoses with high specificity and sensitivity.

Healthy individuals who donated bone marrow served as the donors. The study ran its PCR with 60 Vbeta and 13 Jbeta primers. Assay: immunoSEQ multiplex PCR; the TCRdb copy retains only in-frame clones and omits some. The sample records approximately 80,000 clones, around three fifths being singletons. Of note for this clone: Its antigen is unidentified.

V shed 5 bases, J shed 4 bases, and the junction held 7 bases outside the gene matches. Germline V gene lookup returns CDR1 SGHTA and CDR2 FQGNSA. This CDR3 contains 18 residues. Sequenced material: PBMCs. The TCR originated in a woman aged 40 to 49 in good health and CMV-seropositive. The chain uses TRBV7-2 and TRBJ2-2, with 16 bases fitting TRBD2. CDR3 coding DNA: TGTGCCAGCAGCACCCCGGGACTAGCGGGAGGGCTCACCGGGGAGCTGTTTTTT. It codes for CASSTPGLAGGLTGELFF.